The present T cell receptor beta chain was sequenced within a study of blood T cell repertoires in COVID-19. Profiling relied on immunoSEQ multiplex PCR, and the TCRdb table lists in-frame clones only, not all of them. The data show around 100,000 clones, roughly 84% seen once. CDR1 LNHDA and CDR2 SQIVND come from the germline V gene (reference sequence). J lost 7 bases, V lost 5 bases, and 7 bases had no gene match. This CDR3 region has 13 residues. The sample comprised peripheral blood. The chain employs TRBV19 and TRBJ1-1, with 7 bases matching TRBD1. The origin of this receptor is a human donor in a cohort sampled during active COVID-19. The CDR3 spells CASSEDRDSEAFF. Written as DNA, the CDR3 is TGTGCCAGTAGTGAAGACCGGGACAGTGAAGCTTTCTTT. The full variable domain, rest sourced from reference TRBV19 and TRBJ1-1, is DGGITQSPKYLFRKEGQNVTLSCEQNLNHDAMYWYRQDPGQGLRLIYYSQIVNDFQKGDIAEGYSVSREKKESFPLTVTSAQKNPTAFYLCASSEDRDSEAFFGQGTRLTVV.